These 32 T cell receptor beta chains were sequenced from one sample in a study of blood T cell repertoires in COVID-19. Clones were sequenced by immunoSEQ multiplex PCR, and TCRdb holds only the in-frame ones, with some missing. The profile shows hundreds of thousands of clones, roughly 85% of them singletons. Sequenced sample: peripheral blood. The source of these receptors is a man in his forties or fifties with active or convalescent COVID-19.

This chain connects TRBV6-5 to TRBJ2-1, with a possible D match to TRBD2 (6 bases). V lost 6 bases and J 2 bases, leaving 14 bases between the germline ends. The CDR3 is 15 residues long. CDR1 and CDR2 from the germline V gene are MNHEY and SVGAGI. CDR3 in amino acids: CASSFLASTYNEQFF. The CDR3 nucleotides read TGTGCCAGCAGCTTCCTAGCGTCAACCTACAATGAGCAGTTCTTC.

The gene calls are TRBV2 and TRBJ2-5, with D maybe TRBD2 (5 bases). With 7 bases removed from V and 4 bases from J, the gap between germline ends came to 13 bases. CDR1 SNHLY and CDR2 FYNNEI come from the germline V gene. The CDR3 covers 13 residues. CDR3 sequence reads: CASNTGYGETQYF. The DNA of the CDR3 is TGTGCCAGCAATACGGGATATGGAGAGACCCAGTACTTC. Supplemented by reference TRBV2 and TRBJ2-5, the full variable domain reads EPEVTQTPSHQVTQMGQEVILRCVPISNHLYFYWYRQILGQKVEFLVSFYNNEISEKSEIFDDQFSVERPDGSNFTLKIRSTKLEDSAMYFCASNTGYGETQYFGPGTRLLVL.

The CDR3, as DNA: TGTGCCAGCAGAGCGACCGTGCCCCAGTACGAGCAGTACTTC. Its protein is CASRATVPQYEQYF. The genes are TRBV28 and TRBJ2-7; D is ambiguous. Germline-derived CDR1 and CDR2 are MDHEN and SYDVKM. V was trimmed by 6 bases and J by 4 bases, leaving 16 bases between them. The CDR3 has 14 residues.

The rearrangement links TRBV19 to TRBJ2-1; 10 bases map to TRBD2. CDR3 length: 15 residues. V was clipped by 3 bases and J by 7 bases; unmatched bases: 6. CDR1 LNHDA and CDR2 SQIVND come from the germline V gene (reference sequence). The CDR3, as DNA: TGTGCCAGTAGTATCCCAGCGGGAGGGAGGAATGAGCAGTTCTTC. It specifies CASSIPAGGRNEQFF.

This chain uses TRBV4-2 with TRBJ2-3; 11 bases line up with TRBD2. CDR3 size: 17 residues. In germline, CDR1 is LGHNA, CDR2 YNFKEQ. V trimming: 0 bases; J trimming: 5 bases; junction bases outside the gene matches: 7. The CDR3 region is CASSQEMRLAGGDTQYF. The CDR3 DNA is TGTGCCAGCAGCCAAGAGATGCGGCTAGCGGGAGGAGATACGCAGTATTTT.

As for this clone: The same CDR3 can be traced to other DNA sequences in this sample. The chain is built from TRBV9 and TRBJ2-2; D may be TRBD2 (5 bases). The CDR3 length is 14 residues. Germline values: CDR1 SGDLS, CDR2 YYNGEE. With 0 bases removed from V and 5 bases from J, the gap between germline ends came to 8 bases. CDR3 sequence: CASSVGGSTGELFF. CDR3 nucleotides: TGTGCCAGCAGCGTAGGTGGGAGTACCGGGGAGCTGTTTTTT.

As DNA, the CDR3 is TGTGCCAGCAGCTTAGCGCGTATCGGGAAGGATGGCTACACCTTC. Translated, it gives CASSLARIGKDGYTF. The rearrangement links TRBV7-2 to TRBJ1-2; no clear D. The CDR3 is 15 amino acids. Trimming left V 0 bases short and J 6 bases short, with 14 bases between. From germline, CDR1 is SGHTA and CDR2 FQGNSA.

This chain joins TRBV24-1 and TRBJ2-3, with 8 bases identical to TRBD1. With V trimmed by 0 bases and J by 0 bases, 7 bases remained unmatched. Germline CDR1 reads KGHDR; CDR2 reads SFDVKD. The length of the CDR3 is 18 residues. The CDR3 DNA reads as TGTGCCACCAGTGATTTGTGGGGACAGGATCCTAGCACAGATACGCAGTATTTT. Protein product: CATSDLWGQDPSTDTQYF.

The chain employs TRBV19 and TRBJ2-7; 8 bases are a match to TRBD2. The CDR3 is 14 amino acids. CDR1 LNHDA and CDR2 SQIVND come from the germline V gene (reference sequence). J lost 4 bases, V lost 4 bases, and 6 bases had no gene match. The DNA of the CDR3 is TGTGCCAGTAGTAGGAACGGGAGGGCTTACGAGCAGTACTTC. The encoded protein is CASSRNGRAYEQYF.

The V call is TRBV4-2, the J call TRBJ2-6; D is ambiguous. This CDR3 has 17 amino acids. Germline CDR1 reads LGHNA; CDR2 reads YNFKEQ. The V end was cut by 0 bases, the J end by 3 bases, with 12 bases between. CDR3 loop: CASSQDFVTGGANVLTF. Written as DNA, the CDR3 is TGTGCCAGCAGCCAAGATTTCGTTACGGGTGGGGCCAACGTCCTGACTTTC.

The rearrangement uses TRBV29-1 and TRBJ1-1, with 8 bases aligning to TRBD1. The CDR3 has 13 amino acids. With 8 bases clipped from V and 6 bases from J, the junction kept 11 bases outside the gene matches. Germline loops: CDR1 SQVTM, CDR2 ANQGSEA. The DNA of the CDR3 is TGCAGCATGGAGACAGGGGACGGGGCTGAAGCTTTCTTT. Translating it yields CSMETGDGAEAFF.

The chain carries TRBV27 and TRBJ2-3; 12 positions agree with TRBD2. The germline CDR1 and CDR2 sequences are MNHEY and SMNVEV (reference sequence). With V trimmed by 5 bases and J by 5 bases, 2 bases remained unmatched. The CDR3 sequence is 14 residues long. CDR3 region: CASSILAGGDTQYF. The CDR3 DNA reads as TGTGCCAGCAGTATACTAGCGGGAGGAGATACGCAGTATTTT.

J is TRBJ1-5 and V is TRBV12-3 or TRBV12-4, with D uncertain. CDR3 length: 12 amino acids. Trimming left V 6 bases short and J 6 bases short, with 9 bases between. The CDR3 loop reads CASSALGQPQHF. CDR3 nucleotide sequence: TGTGCCAGCAGCGCCCTAGGTCAGCCCCAGCATTTT.

The rearrangement links TRBV12-3 or TRBV12-4 to TRBJ1-2; D is unclear. V was clipped by 4 bases and J by 5 bases, with 11 bases between them. This CDR3 region has 13 residues. CDR3 loop: CASSWESRYGYTF. For the CDR3, the DNA is TGTGCCAGCAGTTGGGAGTCTCGGTATGGCTACACCTTC.

The rearrangement joins TRBV12-5 to TRBJ2-7; TRBD2 agrees at 9 bases. V lost 1 base to trimming and J lost 5 bases; unmatched junction nucleotides: 3. The V gene's germline CDR1 is LGHNT and CDR2 FRNRAP. The CDR3 length is 14 residues. Written as DNA, the CDR3 is TGTGCTAGTGGTTTGGGGACTAGCGTCCACGAGCAGTACTTC. The encoded protein is CASGLGTSVHEQYF.

V and J are TRBV6-2 or TRBV6-3 and TRBJ2-7, with TRBD2 as a possible D gene (6 bases). The CDR3 runs 18 residues. CDR1 is MNHEY and CDR2 is SVGEGT in the germline V gene. Trimming took 0 bases from V and 0 from J, leaving 18 bases between them. Here the CDR3 DNA reads TGTGCCAGCAGTTACTCACGAAGGCGGGGCGGGAACTCCTACGAGCAGTACTTC. Translated, it gives CASSYSRRRGGNSYEQYF.

The chain combines TRBV4-1 with TRBJ2-7; 10 bases align to TRBD2. J lost 2 bases, V lost 0 bases, and 4 bases had no gene match. The CDR3 is 16 residues long. In germline, CDR1 is MGHRA, CDR2 YSYEKL. The CDR3 protein is CASSQDGLAGAYEQYF. CDR3 nucleotide sequence: TGCGCCAGCAGCCAAGATGGGCTAGCGGGAGCCTACGAGCAGTACTTC.

The rearrangement uses TRBV6-5 and TRBJ1-1; no clear D. Germline CDR1 is MNHEY and CDR2 is SVGAGI. Trimming shortened V by 6 bases and J by 5 bases, and 19 bases separated the two germline ends. This CDR3 is built from 15 residues. CDR3 coding DNA: TGTGCCAGCAGCCTCGATTACCCTCCAGGTACTGAAGCTTTCTTT. The encoded protein is CASSLDYPPGTEAFF.

The gene calls are TRBV11-2 and TRBJ1-6; D is unclear. Germline V gives CDR1 SGHAT, CDR2 FQNNGV. Deletions cut 2 bases from V and 5 bases from J, with 7 bases between. The CDR3 is 14 residues long. The CDR3 DNA reads TGTGCCAGCAGCTTATCCGGGGATAATTCACCCCTCCACTTT. It specifies CASSLSGDNSPLHF.

In DNA form, the CDR3 reads TGTGCCAGCTCACCCCAGGGAAAGGGCTACACCTTC. It yields the protein CASSPQGKGYTF. The chain carries TRBV18 and TRBJ1-2; perhaps TRBD1 as D (5 bases). The CDR3 spans 12 residues. Germline CDR1 and CDR2: KGHSH and LQKENI. V was cut by 3 bases and J by 8 bases, with 10 bases left in between.

This rearrangement joins TRBV19 to TRBJ1-5, with D possibly TRBD1 on 5 matching bases. V lost 4 bases to trimming and J lost 6 bases, with 10 bases between them. The germline V gene encodes CDR1 LNHDA and CDR2 SQIVND (reference sequence). This CDR3 spans 13 amino acids. CDR3 in DNA: TGTGCCAGTAGTACAGACAGAACTCAGCCCCAGCATTTT. This gives the protein CASSTDRTQPQHF.

CDR3 sequence (DNA): TGCGCCAGCAGTCGCACAGGGGGAGGAAGGTCGACAGATACGCAGTATTTT. Translating gives CASSRTGGGRSTDTQYF. The chain links TRBV4-1 to TRBJ2-3; the match to TRBD1 covers 8 bases. The CDR3 has 17 residues. Germline V gives CDR1 MGHRA, CDR2 YSYEKL. The V segment lost 6 bases and the J segment 3 bases; nucleotides outside the gene matches: 14.

V and J are TRBV3-1 (or the pseudogene TRBV3-2) and TRBJ1-2, with 7 nucleotides matching TRBD1. The V gene end was trimmed by 4 bases and the J gene end by 9 bases; junction bases not matched to a gene: 8. The CDR3 is 13 residues long. Germline V CDR1 and CDR2: LGHDT, YNNKEL (reference sequence). CDR3 in amino acids: CASSPRQGDRYTF. The CDR3 bases are TGTGCCAGCAGCCCTCGACAGGGTGATCGCTACACCTTC.

The chain combines TRBV28 with TRBJ2-3, with D unclear. Looked up from germline, CDR1 is MDHEN and CDR2 is SYDVKM. Trimming left V 2 bases short and J 2 bases short, with 11 bases between. The CDR3 has 15 residues. Here the CDR3 reads CASSLQVAATDTQYF. The CDR3 DNA reads TGTGCCAGCAGTTTACAGGTCGCTGCCACAGATACGCAGTATTTT.

The chain employs TRBV7-8 and TRBJ2-1, with 10 bases aligning to TRBD2. V dropped 5 bases and J dropped 7; count of bases not matched to a gene: 5. Per the germline V gene, CDR1 is SGHVS and CDR2 is FQNEAQ. The CDR3 has 14 residues. The chain's CDR3 is CASSPASGSNEQFF. CDR3 sequence (DNA): TGTGCCAGCAGCCCGGCTAGCGGGAGTAATGAGCAGTTCTTC. The whole variable domain, filled in from reference TRBV7-8 and TRBJ2-1, reads GAGVSQSPRYKVAKRGQDVALRCDPISGHVSLFWYQQALGQGPEFLTYFQNEAQLDKSGLPSDRFFAERPEGSVSTLKIQRTQQEDSAVYLCASSPASGSNEQFFGPGTRLTVL.

The chain employs TRBV14 and TRBJ1-4; D uncertain. Trimming took 1 base from V and 7 from J, leaving 13 bases between them. The CDR3 runs 15 residues. CDR1 is SGHDN, CDR2 FVKESK, per germline. The CDR3 DNA reads TGTGCCAGCAGCCAAGGAAGAGGGCGGAGTGAAAAACTGTTTTTT. Its translation is CASSQGRGRSEKLFF. The entire variable domain, with the rest obtained from reference TRBV14 and TRBJ1-4, is as follows: EAGVTQFPSHSVIEKGQTVTLRCDPISGHDNLYWYRRVMGKEIKFLLHFVKESKQDESGMPNNRFLAERTGGTYSTLKVQPAELEDSGVYFCASSQGRGRSEKLFFGSGTQLSVL.

This chain connects TRBV29-1 to TRBJ1-2, with D possibly being TRBD1 (6 bases). This CDR3 region has 12 residues. Trimming took off 6 bases at V and 5 bases at J, with 13 bases between the two ends. Germline V gene sequence: CDR1 SQVTM, CDR2 ANQGSEA. The CDR3 here is CSVRGGGYGYTF. CDR3 bases: TGCAGCGTCCGGGGGGGCGGGTATGGCTACACCTTC.

This chain links TRBV7-2 with TRBJ2-1; 10 nucleotides agree with TRBD2. Per the germline V gene, CDR1 is SGHTA and CDR2 is FQGNSA. J was trimmed by 5 bases and V by 6 bases; bases with no gene match: 10. CDR3 length: 16 amino acids. CDR3 nucleotide sequence: TGTGCCAGCAGTTTTACCGGGACTAGCGCTAACAATGAGCAGTTCTTC. This sequence encodes CASSFTGTSANNEQFF.

This clone was picked up one time. The gene calls are TRBV2 and TRBJ1-2; 12 bases match TRBD1. V lost 8 bases and J lost 8; bases outside the gene matches: 12. Germline CDR1 SNHLY, CDR2 FYNNEI. CDR3 length: 15 residues. The CDR3 DNA is TGTGCCAGCGGGTCCCGGGACAGGGGGCAGGGAGGCTACACCTTC. This translates into CASGSRDRGQGGYTF.

The rearrangement links TRBV28 to TRBJ2-7; no clear D gene. Germline CDR1 reads MDHEN; CDR2 reads SYDVKM. The CDR3 has 13 residues. The germline V and J ends were trimmed by 2 bases and 4 bases, with 9 bases remaining between them. The CDR3 DNA follows: TGTGCCAGCAGTTTAAGACACTTTTACGAGCAGTACTTC. Protein sequence: CASSLRHFYEQYF.

The genes are TRBV27 and TRBJ1-1; TRBD1 is a possible D gene (6 bases). CDR3 size: 13 residues. Germline V CDR1 and CDR2: MNHEY, SMNVEV (reference sequence). The V end lost 6 bases, the J end lost 1 base, and 9 bases lay between the germline ends. The CDR3 bases are TGTGCCAGCAGCGTAGGGGGGAACACTGAAGCTTTCTTT. As protein: CASSVGGNTEAFF.

The CDR3 here is CASSEYRDQPQHF. CDR3 sequence (DNA): TGTGCCAGCAGCGAATACAGGGATCAGCCCCAGCATTTT. The chain employs TRBV3-1 (or the pseudogene TRBV3-2) and TRBJ1-5, with D possibly being TRBD1 (6 bases). From germline, CDR1 is LGHDT and CDR2 YNNKEL (reference sequence). The V end lost 5 bases, the J end lost 5 bases, and 10 bases lay between the germline ends. The length of the CDR3 is 13 residues.